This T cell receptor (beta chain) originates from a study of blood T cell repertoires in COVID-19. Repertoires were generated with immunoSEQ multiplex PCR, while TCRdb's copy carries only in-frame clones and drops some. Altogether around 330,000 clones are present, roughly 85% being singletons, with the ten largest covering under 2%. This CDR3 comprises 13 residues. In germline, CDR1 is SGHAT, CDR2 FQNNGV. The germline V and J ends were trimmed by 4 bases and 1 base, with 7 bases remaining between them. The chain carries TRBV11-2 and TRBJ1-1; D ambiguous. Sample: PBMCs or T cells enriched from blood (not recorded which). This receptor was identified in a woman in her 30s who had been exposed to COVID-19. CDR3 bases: TGTGCCAGCAGCTCGCAGGAGAACACTGAAGCTTTCTTT. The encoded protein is CASSSQENTEAFF.